Following are 11 T cell receptor beta chains from one sample sequenced in a study of T-cell reconstitution after alpha-beta-depleted transplantation in children. A TCRbeta library incorporating unique molecular identifiers was prepared. TCRdb re-called the PCR reads through MiXCR, storing one row per CDR3 protein. The sample yields about 300,000 distinct CDR3 sequences, over 9% seen once. The source material was PBMCs, sampled before TCRalphabeta/CD19-depleted stem cell transplant. The source is a boy in the first two years of life with acute myeloid leukemia, due to receive a stem cell transplant.

This clonotype was seen ten or more times. The chain uses TRBV12-3 or TRBV12-4 and TRBJ2-1, with 7 bases identical to TRBD2. The CDR3 is 14 amino acids. Losses at the gene ends were 7 bases for V and 3 bases for J; bases not matched to a gene: 6. The CDR3 sequence is CASNLAGVYNEQFF. The CDR3 DNA sequence: TGTGCCAGCAACTTAGCGGGCGTCTACAATGAGCAGTTCTTC.

The gene calls are TRBV10-3 and TRBJ2-1; a possible D gene is TRBD1 (5 bases). The CDR3 runs to 15 residues. V lost 6 bases and J 2 bases, leaving 14 bases between the germline ends. Germline assignment: CDR1 ENHRY and CDR2 SYGVKD. In DNA form, the CDR3 reads TGTGCCATCAGAACTCTCGGACACGCCTACAATGAGCAGTTCTTC. Its protein product is CAIRTLGHAYNEQFF.

This clonotype has ten or more counts. J is TRBJ2-3 and V is TRBV24-1; D may be TRBD1 (5 bases). Trimming stripped 1 base from V and 2 bases from J, with 9 bases between. CDR1 and CDR2 (germline): KGHDR, SFDVKD. The CDR3 is 15 residues long. CDR3 coding DNA: TGTGCCACCAGTGATTTTCAGGGATCCACAGATACGCAGTATTTT. Translated: CATSDFQGSTDTQYF.

This clonotype occurred many times. This chain uses TRBV20-1 with TRBJ2-7; D is perhaps TRBD1 (5 bases). The V gene lost 0 bases and the J gene lost 0 bases, with 9 bases spanning the gap. Germline loops: CDR1 DFQATT, CDR2 SNEGSKA (reference sequence). CDR3 length: 14 residues. The chain's CDR3 is CSARDPTDSYEQYF. CDR3 DNA: TGCAGTGCTAGAGACCCGACAGACTCCTACGAGCAGTACTTC.

This clonotype was picked up many times. The chain employs TRBV7-9 and TRBJ1-6, with 9 bases that match TRBD1. CDR1 SEHNR and CDR2 FQNEAQ come from the germline V gene (reference sequence). V trimming: 5 bases; J trimming: 5 bases; junction bases outside the gene matches: 4. This CDR3 region has 15 residues. The CDR3 sequence: CASSRDRVDNSPLHF. In nucleotides, the CDR3 is TGTGCCAGCAGCAGGGACAGGGTGGATAATTCACCCCTCCACTTT.

The chain is built from TRBV5-1 and TRBJ2-3; 11 bases match TRBD2. This CDR3 has 16 amino acids. The germline V gene encodes CDR1 SGHRS and CDR2 YFSETQ. After removal of 5 bases from V and 6 bases from J, the junction contained 11 bases not matched to a gene. CDR3 coding DNA: TGCGCCAGCAGTATAGCGGGGGGGCCGAGGGTGGATACGCAGTATTTT. Protein sequence: CASSIAGGPRVDTQYF. The full variable domain, rest sourced from reference TRBV5-1 and TRBJ2-3, is KAGVTQTPRYLIKTRGQQVTLSCSPISGHRSVSWYQQTPGQGLQFLFEYFSETQRNKGNFPGRFSGRQFSNSRSEMNVSTLELGDSALYLCASSIAGGPRVDTQYFGPGTRLTVL.

This clonotype was picked up many times. The V and J genes are TRBV10-3 and TRBJ2-7; 8 bases agree with TRBD1. The CDR3 runs 12 residues. Germline values: CDR1 ENHRY, CDR2 SYGVKD. V gave up 7 bases and J gave up 3 bases; unmatched junction bases: 2. CDR3 bases: TGTGCCATCACCACAGGGGGCTACGAGCAGTACTTC. Translation: CAITTGGYEQYF.

This clonotype came up many times. The rearrangement uses TRBV7-2 and TRBJ2-1; D is unresolved. This CDR3 contains 15 residues. The V end lost 4 bases, the J end lost 4 bases, and 14 bases lay between the germline ends. CDR1 is SGHTA and CDR2 is FQGNSA in the germline V gene. CDR3 in amino acids: CASSYTPPAYNEQFF. Written as DNA, the CDR3 is TGTGCCAGCAGCTACACACCACCGGCGTACAATGAGCAGTTCTTC.

This clonotype was observed at least ten times. The chain links TRBV10-3 to TRBJ2-1; TRBD1 might be the D (7 bases). The germline gives CDR1 ENHRY, CDR2 SYGVKD. With 9 bases removed from V and 8 bases from J, the gap between germline ends came to 17 bases. CDR3 size: 13 residues. The CDR3: CAMRGDRYDEQFF. The CDR3 DNA is TGTGCCATGAGGGGGGACAGATACGATGAGCAGTTCTTC.

This clonotype came up many times. The chain joins TRBV19 to TRBJ1-3; D call uncertain. The germline gives CDR1 LNHDA, CDR2 SQIVND (reference sequence). The germline V and J ends were trimmed by 8 bases and 0 bases, with 23 bases remaining between them. The length of the CDR3 is 18 residues. As DNA, the CDR3 is TGTGCCAGTTTGAAGGATTTTGGGCCTTGGGGCTCTGGAAACACCATATATTTT. It specifies CASLKDFGPWGSGNTIYF.

This clonotype was recorded many times. The chain joins TRBV4-3 to TRBJ2-7, with D unclear. CDR1 and CDR2 from the germline V gene are LGHNA and YSLEER. V lost 0 bases and J lost 6, with 15 bases in between. The CDR3 has 15 amino acids. In nucleotides, the CDR3 is TGCGCCAGCAGCCAAGACGAGCTAGGCGCGAGCGAGCAGTACTTC. This encodes CASSQDELGASEQYF.